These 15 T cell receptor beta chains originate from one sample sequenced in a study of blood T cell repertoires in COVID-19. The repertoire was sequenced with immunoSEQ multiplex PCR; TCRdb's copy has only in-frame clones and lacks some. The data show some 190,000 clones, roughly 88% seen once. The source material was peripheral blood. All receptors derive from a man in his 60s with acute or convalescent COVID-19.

The CDR3 DNA reads as TGTGCCAGCAGCTCGCAGGGTGGCACTGAAGCTTTCTTT. Protein product: CASSSQGGTEAFF. This chain uses TRBV3-1 (or the pseudogene TRBV3-2) with TRBJ1-1; a weak D match, TRBD1 (5 bases). The CDR3 is made up of 13 amino acids. Germline assignment: CDR1 LGHDT and CDR2 YNNKEL (reference sequence). V was trimmed by 5 bases and J by 4 bases, leaving 11 bases between them.

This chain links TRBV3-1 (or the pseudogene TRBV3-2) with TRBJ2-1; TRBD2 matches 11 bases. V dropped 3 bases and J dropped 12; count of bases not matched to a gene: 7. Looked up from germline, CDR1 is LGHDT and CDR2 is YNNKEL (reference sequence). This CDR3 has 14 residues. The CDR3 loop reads CASSQSSSGRWQFF. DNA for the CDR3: TGTGCCAGCAGCCAGTCATCTAGCGGGAGGTGGCAGTTCTTC.

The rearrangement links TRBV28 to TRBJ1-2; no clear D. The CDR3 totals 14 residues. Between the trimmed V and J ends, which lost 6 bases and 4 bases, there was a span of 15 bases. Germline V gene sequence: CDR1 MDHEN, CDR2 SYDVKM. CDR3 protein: CASSRSGGSYGYTF. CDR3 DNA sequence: TGTGCCAGCAGCCGCTCAGGTGGTTCCTATGGCTACACCTTC.

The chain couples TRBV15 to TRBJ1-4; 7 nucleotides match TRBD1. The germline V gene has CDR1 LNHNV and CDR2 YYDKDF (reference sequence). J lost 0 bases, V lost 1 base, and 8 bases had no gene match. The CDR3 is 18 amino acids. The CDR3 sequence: CATSRVRGQPATNEKLFF. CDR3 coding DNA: TGTGCCACCAGCAGAGTTCGGGGACAGCCTGCAACTAATGAAAAACTGTTTTTT.

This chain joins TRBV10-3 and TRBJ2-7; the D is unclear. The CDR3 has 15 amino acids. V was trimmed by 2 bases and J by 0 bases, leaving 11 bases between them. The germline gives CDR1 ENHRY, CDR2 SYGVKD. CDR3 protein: CAISELGTSSYEQYF. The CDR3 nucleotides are TGTGCCATCAGTGAGCTAGGTACCAGCTCCTACGAGCAGTACTTC.

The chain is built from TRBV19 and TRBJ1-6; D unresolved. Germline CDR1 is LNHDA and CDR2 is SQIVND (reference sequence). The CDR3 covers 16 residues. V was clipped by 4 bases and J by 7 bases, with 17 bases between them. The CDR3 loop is CASSTYAGRPNSPLHF. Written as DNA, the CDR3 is TGTGCCAGTAGTACTTACGCCGGGAGACCGAATTCACCCCTCCACTTT.

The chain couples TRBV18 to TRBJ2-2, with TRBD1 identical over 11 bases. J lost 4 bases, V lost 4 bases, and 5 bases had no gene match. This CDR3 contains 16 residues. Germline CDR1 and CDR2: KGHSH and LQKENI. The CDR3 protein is CASSLDRGLRTGELFF. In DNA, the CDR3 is TGTGCCAGCTCACTGGACAGGGGGCTTCGCACCGGGGAGCTGTTTTTT.

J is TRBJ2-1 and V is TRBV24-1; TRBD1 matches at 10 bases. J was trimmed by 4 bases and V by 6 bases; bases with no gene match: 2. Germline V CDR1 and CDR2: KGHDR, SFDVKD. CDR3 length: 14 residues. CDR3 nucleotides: TGTGCCACCAGTCCGGGACAGGGGTACAATGAGCAGTTCTTC. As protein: CATSPGQGYNEQFF.

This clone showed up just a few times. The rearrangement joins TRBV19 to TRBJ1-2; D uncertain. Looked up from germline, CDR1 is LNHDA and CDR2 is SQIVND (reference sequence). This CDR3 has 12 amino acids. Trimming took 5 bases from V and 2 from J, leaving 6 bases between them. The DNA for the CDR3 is TGTGCCAGTAGTGAGTTAAACTATGGCTACACCTTC. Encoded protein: CASSELNYGYTF.

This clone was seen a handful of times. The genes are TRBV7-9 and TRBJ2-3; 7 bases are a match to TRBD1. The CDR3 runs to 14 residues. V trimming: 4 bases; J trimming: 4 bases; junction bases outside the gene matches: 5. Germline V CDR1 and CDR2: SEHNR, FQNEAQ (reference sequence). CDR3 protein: CASSYPDRADTQYF. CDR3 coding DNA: TGTGCCAGCAGCTACCCTGACAGGGCAGATACGCAGTATTTT.

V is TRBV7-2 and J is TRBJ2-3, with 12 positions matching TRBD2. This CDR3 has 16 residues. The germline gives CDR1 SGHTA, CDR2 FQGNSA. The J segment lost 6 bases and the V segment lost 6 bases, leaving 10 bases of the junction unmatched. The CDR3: CASRMVLAGGLDTQYF. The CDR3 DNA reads TGTGCCAGCAGAATGGTACTAGCGGGAGGTTTGGATACGCAGTATTTT.

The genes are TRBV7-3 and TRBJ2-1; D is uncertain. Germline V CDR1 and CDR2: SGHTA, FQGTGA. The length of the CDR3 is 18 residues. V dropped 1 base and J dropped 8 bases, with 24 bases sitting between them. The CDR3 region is CASSLKPRLSPIIYEQFF. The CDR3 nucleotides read TGTGCCAGCAGCTTAAAACCTCGACTCAGCCCAATTATCTATGAGCAGTTCTTC.

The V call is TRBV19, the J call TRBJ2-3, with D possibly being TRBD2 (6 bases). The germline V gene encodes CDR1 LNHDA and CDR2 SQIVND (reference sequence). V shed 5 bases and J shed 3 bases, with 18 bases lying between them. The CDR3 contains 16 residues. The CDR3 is CASSLGRRELTDTQYF. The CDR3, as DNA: TGTGCCAGTAGTCTCGGAAGACGGGAGTTGACAGATACGCAGTATTTT.

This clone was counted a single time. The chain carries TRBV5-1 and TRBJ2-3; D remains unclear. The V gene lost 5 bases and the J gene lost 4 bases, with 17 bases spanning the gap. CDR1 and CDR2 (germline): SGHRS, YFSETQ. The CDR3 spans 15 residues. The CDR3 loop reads CASSPLTLEADTQYF. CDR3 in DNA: TGCGCCAGCAGTCCTCTCACCCTCGAGGCAGATACGCAGTATTTT.

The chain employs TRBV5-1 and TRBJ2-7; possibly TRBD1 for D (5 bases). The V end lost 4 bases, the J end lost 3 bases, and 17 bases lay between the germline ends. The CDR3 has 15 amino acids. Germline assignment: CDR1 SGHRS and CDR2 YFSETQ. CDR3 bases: TGCGCCAGCAGCCCCGGTTCAGGGCTGTTCTACGAGCAGTACTTC. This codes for CASSPGSGLFYEQYF.